This T cell receptor (beta chain) was captured in a study of T cells in Graves' hyperthyroidism and ophthalmopathy. General study points: Most thyroid clonotypes with frequency above 0.001 were detected in blood.

The CDR3 regions of TCR beta were amplified from RNA transcripts. The HTBI primer set served for first-round RT-PCR of the TCR CDR3. TCRdb itself ran the multiplex PCR reads through MiXCR, one entry per CDR3 protein. Among 95,000 to 110,000 distinct CDR3 sequences listed, about 16% were seen once. The CDR3 has 16 residues. With 0 bases clipped from V and 4 bases from J, the junction kept 3 bases outside the gene matches. Per germline, CDR1 KGHDR and CDR2 SFDVKD. Using around 10 ml of fresh peripheral blood, PBMCs were prepared. This clonotype was recorded a few times. Its antigen is unidentified. The sample comprised blood. This receptor was identified in a woman between 45 and 65 years old with Graves' hyperthyroidism. The genes are TRBV24-1 and TRBJ2-1; 9 bases line up with TRBD2. The CDR3 here is CATSDLGLAGYNEQFF. CDR3 DNA: TGTGCCACCAGTGATTTGGGGCTAGCGGGGTACAATGAGCAGTTCTTC.